The T cell receptor beta chain under discussion was sequenced for a study of monozygotic twins with inflammatory bowel disease. This CDR3 is built from 15 residues. CDR1 and CDR2 from the germline V gene are DFQATT and SNEGSKA (reference sequence). TCRdb re-called the 5' RACE reads and gives one entry per CDR3 protein, without DNA. This repertoire includes around 230,000 distinct CDR3 sequences. The receptor's source is a human donor with ulcerative colitis or Crohn's disease, or a healthy co-twin of an affected twin (not recorded which). What was sequenced was blood. V gene TRBV20-1 combines with J gene TRBJ1-6; with no DNA, the TCRdb D assignment of TRBD1 cannot be verified. This CDR3 reads CSAIEEGQGGSPLHF.